This entry features one T cell receptor (beta chain) sequence. Measured with immunoSEQ multiplex PCR; TCRdb has only the in-frame clones, and not every one. The sample shows about 120,000 clones, over 75% of them seen only once. The CDR3 extends over 13 amino acids. The V gene's germline CDR1 is ENHRY and CDR2 SYGVKD. The J segment lost 5 bases and the V segment lost 11 bases, leaving 7 bases of the junction unmatched. The data originate from a study of blood T cell repertoires in COVID-19. Sequences were obtained from peripheral blood. The source of this sequence is a young man with COVID-19, enrolled during active disease. The chain combines TRBV10-3 with TRBJ2-7; 12 bases match TRBD2. The CDR3 protein is CAAQTSGSHEQYF. The DNA of the CDR3 is TGTGCCGCCCAGACTAGCGGGAGCCACGAGCAGTACTTC.